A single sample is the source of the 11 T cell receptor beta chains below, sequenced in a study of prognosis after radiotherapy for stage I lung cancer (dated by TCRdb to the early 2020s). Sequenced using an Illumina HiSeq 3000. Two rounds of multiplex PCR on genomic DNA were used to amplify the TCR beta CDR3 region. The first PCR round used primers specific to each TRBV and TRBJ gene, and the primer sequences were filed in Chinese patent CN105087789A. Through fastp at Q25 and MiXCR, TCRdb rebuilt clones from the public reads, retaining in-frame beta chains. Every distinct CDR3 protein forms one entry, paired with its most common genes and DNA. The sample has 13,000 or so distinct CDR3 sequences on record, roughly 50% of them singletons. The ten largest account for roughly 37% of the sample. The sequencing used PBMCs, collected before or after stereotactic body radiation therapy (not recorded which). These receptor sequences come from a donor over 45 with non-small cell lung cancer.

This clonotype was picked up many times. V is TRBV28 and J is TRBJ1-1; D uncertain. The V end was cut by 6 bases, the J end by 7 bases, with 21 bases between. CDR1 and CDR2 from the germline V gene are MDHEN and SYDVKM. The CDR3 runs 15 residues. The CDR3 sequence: CASSTRGVGTGEAFF. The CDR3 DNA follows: TGTGCCAGCAGCACCCGTGGGGTAGGAACGGGTGAAGCTTTCTTT.

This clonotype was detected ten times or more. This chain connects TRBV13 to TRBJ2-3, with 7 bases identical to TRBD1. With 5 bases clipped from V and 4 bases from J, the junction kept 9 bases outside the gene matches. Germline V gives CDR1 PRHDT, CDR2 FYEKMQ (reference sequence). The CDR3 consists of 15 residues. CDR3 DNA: TGTGCCAGCAGCAAAACAGGGGTCGGGGCAGATACGCAGTATTTT. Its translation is CASSKTGVGADTQYF.

CDR3 sequence reads: CASSEGVQEKLFF. In nucleotides, the CDR3 is TGCGCCAGCAGTGAGGGTGTGCAGGAAAAACTGTTTTTT. The chain links TRBV10-2 to TRBJ1-4; D is undetermined. The CDR3 has 13 residues. Between the trimmed V and J ends, which lost 2 bases and 8 bases, there was a span of 9 bases. Germline V lookup: CDR1 WSHSY, CDR2 SAAADI.

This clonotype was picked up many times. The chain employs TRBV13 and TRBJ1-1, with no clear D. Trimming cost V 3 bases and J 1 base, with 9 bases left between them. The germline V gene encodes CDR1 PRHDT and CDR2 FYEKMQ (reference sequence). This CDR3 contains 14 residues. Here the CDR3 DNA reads TGTGCCAGCAGCTTTCGACTGAAGAACACTGAAGCTTTCTTT. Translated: CASSFRLKNTEAFF.

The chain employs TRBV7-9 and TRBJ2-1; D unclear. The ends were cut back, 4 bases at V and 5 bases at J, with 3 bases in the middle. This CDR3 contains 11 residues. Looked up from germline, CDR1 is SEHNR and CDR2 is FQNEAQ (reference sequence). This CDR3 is CASSWDNEQFF. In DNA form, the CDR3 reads TGTGCCAGCAGCTGGGACAATGAGCAGTTCTTC.

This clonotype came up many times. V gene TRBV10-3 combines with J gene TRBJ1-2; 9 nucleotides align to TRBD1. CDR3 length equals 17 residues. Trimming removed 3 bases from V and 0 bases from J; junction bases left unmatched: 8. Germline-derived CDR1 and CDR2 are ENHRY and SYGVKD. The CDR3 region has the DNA TGTGCCATCAGTGACCCGGGACAGGGACCTGCTAACTATGGCTACACCTTC. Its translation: CAISDPGQGPANYGYTF.

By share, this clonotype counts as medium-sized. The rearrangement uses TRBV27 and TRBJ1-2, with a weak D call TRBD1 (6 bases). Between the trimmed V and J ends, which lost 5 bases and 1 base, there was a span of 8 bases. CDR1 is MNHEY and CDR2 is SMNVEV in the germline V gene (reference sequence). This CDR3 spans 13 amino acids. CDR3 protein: CASSPRGNYGYTF. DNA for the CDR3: TGTGCCAGCAGTCCCAGGGGTAACTATGGCTACACCTTC.

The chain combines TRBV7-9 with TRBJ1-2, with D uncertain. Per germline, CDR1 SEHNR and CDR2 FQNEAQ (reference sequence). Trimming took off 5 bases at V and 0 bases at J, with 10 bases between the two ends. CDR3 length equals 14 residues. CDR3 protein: CASSQSNPNYGYTF. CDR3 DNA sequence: TGTGCCAGCAGCCAGTCCAATCCTAACTATGGCTACACCTTC.

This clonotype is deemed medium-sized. For the CDR3, the DNA is TGTGCCAGCAGCCGGGACAGGGGCGAGCAGTACTTC. It yields the protein CASSRDRGEQYF. J is TRBJ2-7 and V is TRBV11-2, with TRBD1 matching over 10 bases. V dropped 5 bases and J dropped 6; count of bases not matched to a gene: 1. The CDR3 is 12 amino acids. Germline CDR1 SGHAT, CDR2 FQNNGV.

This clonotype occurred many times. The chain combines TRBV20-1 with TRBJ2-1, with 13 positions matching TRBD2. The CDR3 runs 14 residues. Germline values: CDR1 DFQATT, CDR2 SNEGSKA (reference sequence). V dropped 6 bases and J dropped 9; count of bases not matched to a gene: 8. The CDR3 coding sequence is TGCAGTGCAAGGACTAGCGGGAGTGAAGTTGAGCAGTTCTTC. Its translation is CSARTSGSEVEQFF.

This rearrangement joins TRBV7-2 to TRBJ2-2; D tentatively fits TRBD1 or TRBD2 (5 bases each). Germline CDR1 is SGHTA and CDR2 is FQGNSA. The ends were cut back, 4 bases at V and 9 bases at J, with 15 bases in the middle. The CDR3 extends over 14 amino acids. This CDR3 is CASSWDPNTRELFF. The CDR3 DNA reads TGTGCCAGCAGCTGGGACCCTAACACAAGGGAGCTGTTTTTT.